A single sample is the source of the 4 T cell receptor beta chains below, sequenced in a study of OX40 agonist ivuxolimab in advanced cancers. Measured with immunoSEQ multiplex PCR; TCRdb has only the in-frame clones, and not every one. The sample holds around 40,000 clones; roughly 90% are singletons and the top ten take around 0.56%. The sequenced sample was CD4+ or CD8+ T cells sorted from blood, obtained in a trial of the OX40 agonist ivuxolimab. All receptors derive from an adult with an advanced solid tumor such as melanoma, head and neck, liver or kidney cancer.

The rearrangement joins TRBV2 to TRBJ2-5; TRBD1 matches 9 bases. V gave up 3 bases and J gave up 5 bases; unmatched junction bases: 7. The germline V gene has CDR1 SNHLY and CDR2 FYNNEI. The CDR3 is 15 residues long. CDR3 sequence reads: CASSDETGGGETQYF. CDR3 DNA: TGTGCCAGCAGTGACGAGACAGGGGGTGGCGAGACCCAGTACTTC. Full variable domain (remainder filled in from reference TRBV2 and TRBJ2-5): EPEVTQTPSHQVTQMGQEVILRCVPISNHLYFYWYRQILGQKVEFLVSFYNNEISEKSEIFDDQFSVERPDGSNFTLKIRSTKLEDSAMYFCASSDETGGGETQYFGPGTRLLVL.

The V gene is TRBV6-6, the J gene TRBJ2-7; D perhaps matches TRBD2 (7 bases). Germline loops: CDR1 MNHNY, CDR2 SVGAGI (reference sequence). V lost 7 bases and J lost 9, with 25 bases in between. The CDR3 is 15 residues long. CDR3 amino acids: CASTPDSGGAFAQYF. The CDR3 nucleotides are TGTGCCAGCACCCCGGATAGTGGGGGGGCATTTGCGCAGTACTTC.

Points on this clone: The CDR3 does not close with the conserved phenylalanine or tryptophan, likely indicating a read error. This chain connects TRBV2 to TRBJ1-6; D perhaps matches TRBD1 (6 bases). CDR1 is SNHLY and CDR2 is FYNNEI in the germline V gene. The CDR3 runs 15 residues. With 6 bases removed from V and 7 bases from J, the gap between germline ends came to 16 bases. CDR3 coding DNA: TGTGCCAGCAGAATATGGGGGGCCCCGAATTCACCCCTCCACCTT. Protein sequence: CASRIWGAPNSPLHL.

The J gene is TRBJ2-7, the V gene TRBV11-2, with 7 bases that match TRBD1. CDR3 length: 14 residues. The germline gives CDR1 SGHAT, CDR2 FQNNGV. Trimming took 4 bases from V and 3 from J; bases not matched to a gene: 6. The CDR3 DNA is TGTGCCAGCAGCTCTCCGGGACAGAACTACGAGCAGTACTTC. Translation: CASSSPGQNYEQYF. The full variable domain, its missing parts supplied by reference TRBV11-2 and TRBJ2-7, is EAGVAQSPRYKIIEKRQSVAFWCNPISGHATLYWYQQILGQGPKLLIQFQNNGVVDDSQLPKDRFSAERLKGVDSTLKIQPAKLEDSAVYLCASSSPGQNYEQYFGPGTRLTVT.